The 22 T cell receptor beta chains reported below all come from one sample, sequenced in a study of neurological immune-mediated disorders. TCRdb processed the 5' RACE reads anew with MiXCR; each CDR3 protein has one entry. The sample contains roughly 38,000 distinct CDR3 sequences, 2% to 3% of which appear only once. Sequenced sample: PBMCs. The source of these receptors is a man aged 30-40 years with multiple sclerosis.

The sample holds many counts of this clonotype. V usage is TRBV6-6 and J usage is TRBJ1-1; perhaps TRBD1 as D (5 bases). Germline assignment: CDR1 MNHNY and CDR2 SVGAGI (reference sequence). V lost 6 bases, J lost 1 base, and 9 bases lay in between. The CDR3 has 13 amino acids. The CDR3 is CASSRQKNTEAFF. CDR3 nucleotides: TGTGCCAGCAGCCGACAGAAGAACACTGAAGCTTTCTTT.

This clonotype was seen a handful of times. It may be a read error: a sequence one base away is much more abundant. The V call is TRBV19, the J call TRBJ1-5, with D unclear. This CDR3 has 14 residues. Per the germline V gene, CDR1 is LNHDA and CDR2 is SQIVND (reference sequence). In nucleotides, the CDR3 is TGTGCCAGTAGTACCCAAACTATCAATCAGCACCAGCATTTT. It encodes CASSTQTINQHQHF.

The table lists this clonotype with many counts. The J gene is TRBJ1-2, the V gene TRBV5-5, with 7 bases fitting TRBD1. The J segment lost 6 bases and the V segment lost 0 bases, leaving 5 bases of the junction unmatched. Germline V gene lookup returns CDR1 SGHKS and CDR2 YYEKEE (reference sequence). The CDR3 is made up of 14 amino acids. The CDR3 DNA is TGTGCCAGCAGCTTGGACCAGGGGGTGAATGGCTACACCTTC. Translated, it gives CASSLDQGVNGYTF.

This clonotype was detected many times. The chain is built from TRBV20-1 and TRBJ2-1, with D perhaps matching TRBD2 (6 bases). CDR1 is DFQATT, CDR2 SNEGSKA, per germline (reference sequence). V was clipped by 0 bases and J by 7 bases, with 10 bases between them. The length of the CDR3 is 13 residues. This CDR3 reads CSARDLGGNEQFF. CDR3 in DNA: TGCAGTGCTAGAGATTTGGGAGGTAATGAGCAGTTCTTC.

This clonotype was detected many times. This chain joins TRBV20-1 and TRBJ2-2; D is unresolved. Trimming pared 0 bases from V and 3 bases from J, leaving 11 bases between. The CDR3 consists of 15 residues. Germline V gene sequence: CDR1 DFQATT, CDR2 SNEGSKA (reference sequence). The CDR3 DNA follows: TGCAGTGCTAGAGATTCTGACGGCTACACCGGGGAGCTGTTTTTT. Its protein is CSARDSDGYTGELFF.

This chain links TRBV7-9 with TRBJ2-5; 10 nucleotides match TRBD2. The germline V gene encodes CDR1 SEHNR and CDR2 FQNEAQ (reference sequence). V lost 7 bases, J lost 1 base, and 15 bases stayed unmatched. This CDR3 has 18 residues. DNA of the CDR3: TGTGCCAGCAACCCTATGGTCGCTAGCGGGAGTGGCCAAGAGACCCAGTACTTC. Amino acids: CASNPMVASGSGQETQYF.

As concerns this clonotype: The conserved closing phenylalanine or tryptophan is absent in this CDR3, likely reflecting a read error. The chain links TRBV20-1 to TRBJ2-1, with TRBD2 matching 10 bases. Trimming cost V 5 bases and J 2 bases; bases outside gene matches: 15. Germline V gene data show CDR1 as DFQATT and CDR2 as SNEGSKA (reference sequence). The CDR3 covers 18 residues. This chain's CDR3 is CSAHLGGSGRAAYNEQFC. CDR3 DNA: TGCAGTGCTCACCTCGGGGGCAGCGGGAGGGCCGCCTACAATGAGCAGTTCTGC.

This clonotype was counted many times. The rearrangement joins TRBV20-1 to TRBJ2-1; D is ambiguous. CDR1 DFQATT and CDR2 SNEGSKA come from the germline V gene (reference sequence). This CDR3 is built from 14 residues. Trimming cost V 3 bases and J 1 base, with 10 bases left between them. Written as DNA, the CDR3 is TGCAGTGCTAGGAGTACTCGATCCTACAATGAGCAGTTCTTC. Translating gives CSARSTRSYNEQFF.

In its sample, this clonotype was seen many times. This chain joins TRBV28 and TRBJ1-5; perhaps TRBD1 as D (5 bases). Trimming left V 7 bases short and J 3 bases short, with 13 bases between. The CDR3 extends over 14 amino acids. Germline values: CDR1 MDHEN, CDR2 SYDVKM. This CDR3 is CASKPDSYNQPQHF. CDR3 DNA sequence: TGTGCCAGCAAACCAGACAGCTACAATCAGCCCCAGCATTTT. Drawing the rest from reference TRBV28 and TRBJ1-5, the complete variable domain is DVKVTQSSRYLVKRTGEKVFLECVQDMDHENMFWYRQDPGLGLRLIYFSYDVKMKEKGDIPEGYSVSREKKERFSLILESASTNQTSMYLCASKPDSYNQPQHFGDGTRLSIL.

This clonotype has at least ten counts. This chain links TRBV2 with TRBJ2-1; D could derive from TRBD1 or TRBD2 (5 bases each). The length of the CDR3 is 15 residues. From germline, CDR1 is SNHLY and CDR2 FYNNEI. V gave up 7 bases and J gave up 9 bases, with 22 bases separating them. CDR3 in DNA: TGTGCCAGCAAAGATGAGGGACCAATCTGGGGTGAGCAGTTCTTC. This encodes CASKDEGPIWGEQFF. The whole variable domain, filled in from reference TRBV2 and TRBJ2-1, reads EPEVTQTPSHQVTQMGQEVILRCVPISNHLYFYWYRQILGQKVEFLVSFYNNEISEKSEIFDDQFSVERPDGSNFTLKIRSTKLEDSAMYFCASKDEGPIWGEQFFGPGTRLTVL.

This clonotype was observed many times. This chain joins TRBV4-1 and TRBJ1-5; D remains unclear. The CDR3 is 14 residues long. Germline V gene data show CDR1 as MGHRA and CDR2 as YSYEKL. Between the trimmed V and J ends, which lost 8 bases and 7 bases, there was a span of 18 bases. CDR3 sequence reads: CASSRVLDVQPQHF. DNA of the CDR3: TGCGCCAGCTCTCGGGTCCTCGACGTCCAGCCCCAGCATTTT.

This clonotype was picked up many times. The V gene is TRBV11-2, the J gene TRBJ2-2; tentatively, D is TRBD1 or TRBD2 (5 bases each). Germline V gene lookup returns CDR1 SGHAT and CDR2 FQNNGV. The germline V and J ends were trimmed by 1 base and 5 bases, with 26 bases remaining between them. This CDR3 has 20 amino acids. In DNA form, the CDR3 reads TGTGCCAGCAGCTTAGTTGGGACCGAAACATACGAAAGGCGAACCGGGGAGCTGTTTTTT. Protein sequence: CASSLVGTETYERRTGELFF.

This clonotype showed up many times. The chain has TRBV6-1 and TRBJ2-3; 9 bases line up with TRBD2. The trim removed 5 bases at V and 6 bases at J, leaving 9 bases unmatched. The CDR3 covers 15 residues. CDR1 is MNHNS and CDR2 is SASEGT in the germline V gene. The CDR3 sequence: CASSSLSGSGDTQYF. Written as DNA, the CDR3 is TGTGCCAGCAGTTCCCTTAGCGGGAGTGGTGATACGCAGTATTTT.

This clonotype has at least ten counts. The rearrangement joins TRBV7-9 to TRBJ2-2; the match to TRBD1 covers 7 bases. V shed 1 base and J 4 bases; nucleotides not matched to a gene: 3. There are 15 residues in the CDR3. Germline assignment: CDR1 SEHNR and CDR2 FQNEAQ (reference sequence). CDR3 nucleotide sequence: TGTGCCAGCAGCTTAGGACAGGGCGGCACCGGGGAGCTGTTTTTT. Amino acids: CASSLGQGGTGELFF.

This clonotype was seen repeatedly, ten times or more. V and J are TRBV20-1 and TRBJ1-3; D may be TRBD1 (5 bases). The V and J ends lost 3 bases and 2 bases respectively, with 11 bases between them. The CDR3 runs 14 residues. Germline CDR1 and CDR2: DFQATT and SNEGSKA (reference sequence). The chain's CDR3 is CSASYQGAGNTIYF. The DNA for the CDR3 is TGCAGTGCTAGTTACCAAGGGGCTGGAAACACCATATATTTT.

In its sample, this clonotype was seen many times. The gene calls are TRBV15 and TRBJ1-4; 9 bases agree with TRBD1. This CDR3 is built from 15 residues. V lost 8 bases, J lost 7 bases, and 11 bases stayed unmatched. Germline V gene data show CDR1 as LNHNV and CDR2 as YYDKDF (reference sequence). The CDR3 coding sequence is TGTGCCACCCTTCCTCAGGGACAGGGCGTTGAAAAACTGTTTTTT. It yields the protein CATLPQGQGVEKLFF.

This clonotype was seen many times. The chain employs TRBV20-1 and TRBJ2-2, with 7 bases fitting TRBD2. CDR3 length: 13 amino acids. From germline, CDR1 is DFQATT and CDR2 SNEGSKA (reference sequence). V lost 6 bases, J lost 1 base, and 2 bases stayed unmatched. CDR3 sequence (DNA): TGCAGTGCCGGGACTAAGAACACCGGGGAGCTGTTTTTT. Protein: CSAGTKNTGELFF.

There are many counts of this clonotype. This chain uses TRBV27 with TRBJ2-3; D unresolved. The CDR3 is 13 residues long. Germline CDR1 reads MNHEY; CDR2 reads SMNVEV (reference sequence). The ends were cut back, 0 bases at V and 11 bases at J, with 12 bases in the middle. CDR3 nucleotide sequence: TGTGCCAGCAGTTTATCGAGTGTAGGATGGCAGTATTTT. Translation gives CASSLSSVGWQYF.

This clonotype occurred a few times. A much larger clone lies a single base off, so this may be a read error. J is TRBJ1-4 and V is TRBV6-5; D perhaps matches TRBD1 (5 bases). V was trimmed by 0 bases and J by 6 bases, leaving 11 bases between them. CDR1 and CDR2 (germline): MNHEY, SVGAGI. The CDR3 consists of 15 residues. This chain's CDR3 is CASSYSGKGYEKLFF. The CDR3 DNA is TGTGCCAGCAGTTACTCGGGAAAGGGGTATGAAAAACTGTTTTTT.

There are many counts of this clonotype. V is TRBV9 and J is TRBJ1-2; D perhaps matches TRBD1 (5 bases). Trimming took 0 bases from V and 4 from J, leaving 10 bases between them. From germline, CDR1 is SGDLS and CDR2 YYNGEE. This CDR3 comprises 14 residues. The chain's CDR3 is CASSVVPGTYGYTF. The CDR3 DNA reads as TGTGCCAGCAGCGTAGTCCCAGGGACCTATGGCTACACCTTC.

This chain joins TRBV20-1 and TRBJ2-7, with D hard to call. Germline assignment: CDR1 DFQATT and CDR2 SNEGSKA (reference sequence). V was cut by 6 bases and J by 5 bases, with 11 bases left in between. The CDR3 consists of 11 residues. The CDR3 loop reads CSAHRRDEQYF. The CDR3, as DNA: TGCAGTGCCCACAGACGGGACGAGCAGTACTTC.

This clonotype was recorded at least ten times. The chain employs TRBV29-1 and TRBJ2-3, with D perhaps matching TRBD2 (6 bases). The CDR3 has 15 residues. V shed 0 bases and J shed 6 bases, with 16 bases lying between them. CDR1 and CDR2 from the germline V gene are SQVTM and ANQGSEA. CDR3 sequence: CSVEDRSGVGDTQYF. CDR3 DNA: TGCAGCGTTGAAGATAGGTCGGGGGTAGGGGATACGCAGTATTTT.